A single T cell receptor beta chain is shown here with its context. No antigen is known for it. Germline CDR1 is KGHSH and CDR2 is LQKENI. V was trimmed by 2 bases and J by 4 bases, leaving 11 bases between them. The CDR3 is made up of 14 amino acids. This PCR relied on a set of 60 Vbeta primers and 13 Jbeta primers. Original analysis: The authors later counted 65 million to 90 million unique TCR beta chains, about 11 million of them shared. TCRdb's copy holds only in-frame clones and misses some; the assay was immunoSEQ multiplex PCR. The V and J calls and clone size are taken from that table; D and trimming were inferred from the DNA. Of fewer than 180,000 clones listed, roughly 78% are singletons. This sample is drawn from a study of cytomegalovirus exposure and HLA in healthy donors. Overall study results and limits: TCR sequences were mostly rare, though some public TCRs occurred in many donors. Indistinguishability led to the exclusion of some V segments, TRBV6-2 and TRBV6-3 included. Most of the TCR beta V segments (in an earlier analysis) were productive either about 87% or about 30% of the time.

The chain carries TRBV18 and TRBJ1-2; D is undetermined. The sequencing sample was made of PBMCs. The receptor was isolated from a man in his fifties in good health and CMV-seropositive. CDR3 in DNA: TGTGCCAGCTCACCAACGGTAGAGGCCTATGGCTACACCTTC. Translated, it gives CASSPTVEAYGYTF.